This T cell receptor (beta chain) comes out of a study of tumor-infiltrating lymphocytes in primary liver carcinoma. From 500 to 600 ng of total RNA, TCR beta-specific cDNA was reverse-transcribed using a constant-region primer. Construction of TCR beta libraries relied on three successive nested multiplex PCR rounds employing slightly modified ARM-PCR. The first two PCR rounds, around 10 cycles each, used TRBV1-TRBV30 forward primers and a C-beta reverse primer. MiXCR, applied by TCRdb to the multiplex PCR reads, yields one record per CDR3 protein. The table has a few hundred thousand distinct CDR3 sequences, 58% seen once. Out of unsorted whole blood came the blood RNA, and germline DNA was extracted as well. This clonotype has at least ten counts. The antigen remains unidentified. Whole-study findings and limits: The difference in top-250-clone fraction between tumors and blood was significant, favoring tumors (p = 0.039).

CDR3 length equals 13 residues. The V end was cut by 7 bases, the J end by 1 base, with 10 bases between. Germline V gene data show CDR1 as PRHDT and CDR2 as FYEKMQ (reference sequence). The sample taken for sequencing was peripheral blood. The TCR was taken from a woman aged 25 to 45 with primary liver carcinoma and hepatitis B virus infection. The gene calls are TRBV13 and TRBJ1-1, with unresolved D. This CDR3 reads CASIPRGNTEAFF. CDR3 DNA: TGTGCCAGCATTCCGCGGGGGAACACTGAAGCTTTCTTT.